The rows below give T cell receptor beta chains drawn from one sample of a study of response to subunit inactivated influenza vaccine. TCRdb passed the RT-PCR reads through MiXCR, listing each CDR3 protein once. In the table there are about 540,000 distinct CDR3 sequences, less than 25% of which are singletons. These data were likewise used in another study, on T cells expressing NK-cell markers.

This sample comprised CD4+ T cells sorted from PBMCs, obtained 11 to 12 days after vaccination. The receptors stem from a man aged 45-60 years who received an inactivated influenza vaccine. CDR3s include the opening cysteine and the closing phenylalanine or tryptophan. A D gene is named only where the DNA matches it firmly. The listing skips clone size in some rows; elsewhere it reads once, few, many or a size class.

D	size	V	J	DNA	CDR3
NA	few	TRBV6-5	TRBJ1-1	TGTGCCAGTGGGGGACGGTTGAACACTGAAGCTTTCTTT	CASGGRLNTEAFF
TRBD1	few	TRBV10-3	TRBJ1-2	TGTGCCACGTCAGGGGGCAGGTATGGCTACACCTTC	CATSGGRYGYTF
NA	few	TRBV5-1	TRBJ2-7	TGCGCCAGCAGCTTGACCGGGATATACTACGAGCAGTACTTC	CASSLTGIYYEQYF
TRBD1	NA	TRBV20-1	TRBJ2-5	TGCAGTGCTCCCGGTCGGGGACAGGGGGCCCTCCAAGAGACCCAGTACTTC	CSAPGRGQGALQETQYF
NA	NA	TRBV6-1	TRBJ2-3	TGTGCCAGCAGCCCGGACGGCTACACAGATACGCAGTATTTT	CASSPDGYTDTQYF
NA	many	TRBV9	TRBJ2-5	TGTGCCAGCAGCGTAGATGCGGGATCGTACCAAGAGACCCAGTACTTC	CASSVDAGSYQETQYF
TRBD1	few	TRBV10-1	TRBJ2-1	TGCGCCAGCACCTCCGGGACAGGGTTGGACGAGCAGTTCTTC	CASTSGTGLDEQFF
NA	few	TRBV4-2	TRBJ1-6	TGTGCCAGCAGCCAAGAGTGGAGGAGCTCCTATAATTCACCCCTCCACTTT	CASSQEWRSSYNSPLHF
NA	few	TRBV20-1	TRBJ2-1	TGCAGTGCTAGAGATTTGGGGGGGCAGTTCTTC	CSARDLGGQFF
NA	few	TRBV18	TRBJ1-5	TGTGCCAGCTCACCGGGGAGGGTGTATAGCAATCAGCCCCAGCATTTT	CASSPGRVYSNQPQHF
NA	few	TRBV29-1	TRBJ1-2	TGCAGCGTTGGAGCAGGAGGGTCTGGCTACACCTTC	CSVGAGGSGYTF
NA	NA	TRBV12-3/TRBV12-4	TRBJ1-4	TGTGCCAGCAGTCAAGACCGGGACGGGAGTGAAAAACTGTTTTTT	CASSQDRDGSEKLFF
NA	few	TRBV4-3	TRBJ1-1	TGCGCCAGCAGCCAAGGCCTAACAGGTGAAGCTTTCTTT	CASSQGLTGEAFF
NA	NA	TRBV7-2	TRBJ2-7	TGTGCCAGCAGCTTAGCGGGTGGGGGGCAGTACGAGCAGTACTTC	CASSLAGGGQYEQYF
TRBD1	few	TRBV29-1	TRBJ1-2	TGCAGCGTTGACCGAGGACAGGGGGCGTATGGCTACACCTTC	CSVDRGQGAYGYTF
TRBD1	once	TRBV20-1	TRBJ1-1	TGCAGTGCCCTGACAGGGATGAACACTGAAGCTTTCTTT	CSALTGMNTEAFF
TRBD1	NA	TRBV28	TRBJ2-7	TGTGCCAGCAGTTTAAGGTCCCTGGGACAGCTAACCTACGAGCAGTACTTC	CASSLRSLGQLTYEQYF
TRBD2	few	TRBV5-1	TRBJ2-7	TGCGCCAGCAGCACCAGCGGGACTAGTTACGAGCAGTACTTC	CASSTSGTSYEQYF
NA	NA	TRBV6-2/TRBV6-3	TRBJ1-1	TGTGCCAGCAGCCGACACGGTGAAGCTTTCTTT	CASSRHGEAFF
TRBD1	NA	TRBV7-8	TRBJ1-5	TGTGCCAGCAGCGTGTCCTTCGGGACAGGAGATCAGCCCCAGCATTTT	CASSVSFGTGDQPQHF
NA	NA	TRBV5-1	TRBJ2-5	TGCGCCAGCAGCTTGGATGGTTCCGCTCGGGGGCAAGAGACCCAGTACTTC	CASSLDGSARGQETQYF
TRBD1	NA	TRBV20-1	TRBJ2-7	TGCAGTGCTAGAAGACAGGGCAACGAGCAGTACTTC	CSARRQGNEQYF
NA	NA	TRBV6-6	TRBJ2-2	TGTGCCAGCAGTTATTCGAGGGAATGGGAGCTGTTTTTT	CASSYSREWELFF
NA	NA	TRBV6-2/TRBV6-3	TRBJ2-7	TGTGCCAGCAGGAGATATAACCTCTACGAGCAGTACTTC	CASRRYNLYEQYF
NA	NA	TRBV11-3	TRBJ2-1	TGTGCCAGCAGCCCGAAGACTGGTGAGCAGTTCTTC	CASSPKTGEQFF
NA	NA	TRBV3-1	TRBJ1-2	TGTGCCAGCAGCCAAGTGCCCGAAAAGGACTATGGCTACACCTTC	CASSQVPEKDYGYTF
TRBD1	NA	TRBV5-1	TRBJ2-5	TGCGCCAGCAGCTTGGGGACAGGGGGCGCAGGGGAGACCCAGTACTTC	CASSLGTGGAGETQYF
NA	NA	TRBV3-1	TRBJ2-2	TGTGCCAGCAGCCTGGTTATAGCGAACACCGGGGAGCTGTTTTTT	CASSLVIANTGELFF
TRBD2	NA	TRBV12-3/TRBV12-4	TRBJ2-5	TGTGCCAGCAGTGGGAGCGGGAGAGGGGTAGGGACCCAGTACTTC	CASSGSGRGVGTQYF
TRBD1	many	TRBV12-3/TRBV12-4	TRBJ2-2	TGTGCCAGCAGTTGGGGACAGGGTAACACCGGGGAGCTGTTTTTT	CASSWGQGNTGELFF
TRBD2	NA	TRBV20-1	TRBJ2-5	TGCAGTGCAGCCAGCGGGAGCCAAGAGACCCAGTACTTC	CSAASGSQETQYF
NA	NA	TRBV15	TRBJ2-6	TGTGCCACCAGCAGAGGACGAGTGCTTGGGGCCAACGTCCTGACTTTC	CATSRGRVLGANVLTF
NA	NA	TRBV2	TRBJ2-7	TGTGCCAGCAATCCCGGCACCTACGAGCAGTACTTC	CASNPGTYEQYF